These 9 T cell receptor beta chains were sequenced from one sample in a study of blood T cell repertoires in COVID-19. Sequencing was performed with immunoSEQ multiplex PCR; in TCRdb, only in-frame clones are kept and a portion is missing. The data contain about 53,000 clones, just under 85% of them singletons. The sample consisted of peripheral blood. These receptors all stem from a human donor in a cohort sampled during active COVID-19.

The chain couples TRBV5-1 to TRBJ2-3; 8 bases map to TRBD2. CDR1 SGHRS and CDR2 YFSETQ come from the germline V gene. The CDR3 extends over 16 amino acids. V shed 0 bases and J 2 bases; nucleotides not matched to a gene: 5. Written as DNA, the CDR3 is TGCGCCAGCAGCTTGGAACTAGCGGCCCCCACAGATACGCAGTATTTT. It translates to CASSLELAAPTDTQYF.

The chain uses TRBV6-5 and TRBJ1-6; D possibly corresponds to TRBD1 (5 bases). Germline CDR1 is MNHEY and CDR2 is SVGAGI. The CDR3 spans 14 residues. Trimming removed 4 bases from V and 6 bases from J, with 10 bases in between. The DNA of the CDR3 is TGTGCCAGCAGTTGGCGACAGAGTAATTCACCCCTCCACTTT. Amino acids: CASSWRQSNSPLHF.

This chain connects TRBV11-2 to TRBJ1-2; the D is unclear. Germline CDR1 is SGHAT and CDR2 is FQNNGV. V was cut by 1 base and J by 5 bases, with 14 bases left in between. The length of the CDR3 is 15 residues. The chain's CDR3 is CASSLGPSGGYGYTF. For the CDR3, the DNA is TGTGCCAGCAGCTTAGGGCCTTCCGGCGGATATGGCTACACCTTC. Filled out from reference TRBV11-2 and TRBJ1-2, the complete variable domain reads EAGVAQSPRYKIIEKRQSVAFWCNPISGHATLYWYQQILGQGPKLLIQFQNNGVVDDSQLPKDRFSAERLKGVDSTLKIQPAKLEDSAVYLCASSLGPSGGYGYTFGSGTRLTVV.

The rearrangement links TRBV2 to TRBJ1-3; D unclear. The CDR3 sequence is 14 residues long. Trimming left V 3 bases short and J 1 base short, with 7 bases between. Per germline, CDR1 SNHLY and CDR2 FYNNEI. The CDR3 loop reads CASSEAGSGNTIYF. CDR3 nucleotides: TGTGCCAGCAGTGAGGCGGGGTCTGGAAACACCATATATTTT.

J is TRBJ1-2 and V is TRBV3-1 (or the pseudogene TRBV3-2); TRBD1 agrees at 8 bases. The CDR3 spans 15 residues. J gave up 4 bases and V 1 base, and 5 bases lay outside the gene matches. Germline assignment: CDR1 LGHDT and CDR2 YNNKEL (reference sequence). The CDR3 DNA reads TGTGCCAGCAGCCAAGGGACAGGGTTCCTCTATGGCTACACCTTC. It codes for CASSQGTGFLYGYTF.

J is TRBJ2-1 and V is TRBV19; 11 nucleotides line up with TRBD2. Trimming removed 6 bases from V and 7 bases from J; junction bases left unmatched: 8. This CDR3 is 15 amino acids long. CDR1 and CDR2 (germline): LNHDA, SQIVND (reference sequence). As DNA, the CDR3 is TGTGCCAGTAGCACCGGGACTAGCGGTTTGAATGAGCAGTTCTTC. Translated, it gives CASSTGTSGLNEQFF.

This rearrangement joins TRBV5-1 to TRBJ1-1; D remains ambiguous. V was cut by 5 bases and J by 3 bases, with 20 bases left in between. The germline V gene has CDR1 SGHRS and CDR2 YFSETQ. The CDR3 spans 16 residues. In DNA, the CDR3 is TGCGCCAGCAGTTTATCCCTGAGCGGGCAAGACACTGAAGCTTTCTTT. This translates into CASSLSLSGQDTEAFF.

CDR3 sequence (DNA): TGTGCCACCAGCAGAGTCCTGGGGGGATCCACTGAAGCTTTCTTT. It encodes CATSRVLGGSTEAFF. This chain connects TRBV15 to TRBJ1-1; D possibly corresponds to TRBD1 (5 bases). The V end was cut by 1 base, the J end by 4 bases, with 13 bases between. The germline V gene has CDR1 LNHNV and CDR2 YYDKDF (reference sequence). The CDR3 sequence is 15 residues long.

This clone was observed a single time. V usage is TRBV7-2 and J usage is TRBJ2-7; 9 positions agree with TRBD2. The CDR3 loop spans 14 amino acids. CDR1 is SGHTA and CDR2 is FQGNSA in the germline V gene. V dropped 2 bases and J dropped 5; count of bases not matched to a gene: 4. The CDR3 coding sequence is TGTGCCAGCAGCTTATTGGCGGGGGGGCACGAGCAGTACTTC. Residues: CASSLLAGGHEQYF.